A single sample is the source of the 30 T cell receptor beta chains below, sequenced in a study of cytomegalovirus exposure and HLA in healthy donors (dated by TCRdb to between 2016 and 2019). Library prep was done by the immunoSEQ multiplex PCR assay. A mixture of 60 forward primers for TCR Vbeta segments and 13 reverse primers for TCR Jbeta segments was used in the multiplex PCR. TCRdb took this table from immuneACCESS and kept in-frame rearrangements with V and J called. Such tables lack part of the clones; where checked against another copy, unresolved V genes explain under half of the gap, and the rest is unexplained. Recorded for this sample are roughly 93,000 clones; 74% of them occurred a single time. Approximately 1.8% of the sample belongs to the ten largest clones. The sample taken for sequencing was PBMCs. The receptors here all came from a male donor in good health and CMV-seronegative.

The CDR3 here is CASSGDRGRVTEAFF. The DNA for the CDR3 is TGTGCCAGCAGCGGGGACAGGGGCCGGGTCACTGAAGCTTTCTTT. The J gene is TRBJ1-1, the V gene TRBV9; 10 bases are shared with TRBD1. This CDR3 has 15 residues. The V segment lost 3 bases and the J segment 4 bases; nucleotides outside the gene matches: 6. Germline assignment: CDR1 SGDLS and CDR2 YYNGEE.

The J gene is TRBJ1-5, the V gene TRBV7-2, with D hard to call. Between the trimmed V and J ends, which lost 6 bases and 1 base, there was a span of 13 bases. The CDR3 contains 15 residues. Germline CDR1 and CDR2: SGHTA and FQGNSA. The CDR3 DNA sequence: TGTGCCAGCAGACCTTCCGCGGGCAGCAATCAGCCCCAGCATTTT. It specifies CASRPSAGSNQPQHF.

The chain couples TRBV29-1 to TRBJ2-7; no reliable D call. Germline loops: CDR1 SQVTM, CDR2 ANQGSEA. This CDR3 comprises 14 residues. V lost 0 bases and J lost 1, with 10 bases in between. The CDR3 is CSVEEGYSSYEQYF. The DNA for the CDR3 is TGCAGCGTTGAAGAAGGATACAGTTCCTACGAGCAGTACTTC.

The J gene is TRBJ2-2, the V gene TRBV6-5; 11 bases agree with TRBD2. Germline trimming cut 6 bases from V and 5 bases from J; bases unmatched to any gene: 5. The CDR3 has 15 amino acids. The V gene's germline CDR1 is MNHEY and CDR2 SVGAGI. CDR3 region: CASRALAGVTGELFF. DNA of the CDR3: TGTGCCAGCAGGGCACTAGCGGGAGTAACCGGGGAGCTGTTTTTT.

The chain uses TRBV2 and TRBJ1-4; weak D call: TRBD1 (6 bases). Trimming left V 6 bases short and J 2 bases short, with 13 bases between. This CDR3 is 15 amino acids long. The V gene's germline CDR1 is SNHLY and CDR2 FYNNEI. CDR3 in amino acids: CASSRGRSTNEKLFF. In nucleotides, the CDR3 is TGTGCCAGCAGCAGGGGAAGGTCCACTAATGAAAAACTGTTTTTT.

This chain joins TRBV19 and TRBJ2-1, with 7 bases identical to TRBD2. V was pared by 3 bases and J by 6 bases, with 5 bases of the junction left unmatched. CDR1 and CDR2 from the germline V gene are LNHDA and SQIVND (reference sequence). This CDR3 has 14 amino acids. The chain's CDR3 is CASSIWGLINEQFF. The DNA of the CDR3 is TGTGCCAGTAGTATTTGGGGACTAATCAATGAGCAGTTCTTC. Based on the CDR3 plus reference TRBV19 and TRBJ2-1, the full variable domain is DGGITQSPKYLFRKEGQNVTLSCEQNLNHDAMYWYRQDPGQGLRLIYYSQIVNDFQKGDIAEGYSVSREKKESFPLTVTSAQKNPTAFYLCASSIWGLINEQFFGPGTRLTVL.

The rearrangement joins TRBV14 to TRBJ1-1, with D maybe TRBD1 (5 bases). The germline gives CDR1 SGHDN, CDR2 FVKESK. V shed 4 bases and J shed 1 base, with 7 bases lying between them. The CDR3 has 13 residues. Written as DNA, the CDR3 is TGTGCCAGCAGCCTACAGGCGAACACTGAAGCTTTCTTT. It is translated as CASSLQANTEAFF.

This clone turned up a few times. The chain recombines TRBV6-1 with TRBJ1-1; D ambiguous. The CDR3 has 12 amino acids. V lost 1 base and J 11 bases, leaving 11 bases between the germline ends. Germline V gives CDR1 MNHNS, CDR2 SASEGT. The CDR3 DNA reads as TGTGCCAGCAGTGAAGTGTCCGGGTCCGCTTTCTTT. Its protein is CASSEVSGSAFF.

V is TRBV19 and J is TRBJ2-2; 8 nucleotides match TRBD1. With 1 base clipped from V and 6 bases from J, the junction kept 1 base outside the gene matches. Germline V gene sequence: CDR1 LNHDA, CDR2 SQIVND (reference sequence). The CDR3 is made up of 14 amino acids. CDR3 amino acids: CASSIAQGAGELFF. Here the CDR3 DNA reads TGTGCCAGTAGTATAGCACAGGGGGCCGGGGAGCTGTTTTTT.

This clone was seen just once. The rearrangement links TRBV5-1 to TRBJ1-2; the D gene is possibly TRBD1 (6 bases). The CDR3 is 14 residues long. The germline V gene encodes CDR1 SGHRS and CDR2 YFSETQ. V shed 0 bases and J shed 3 bases, with 9 bases lying between them. The CDR3 nucleotides read TGCGCCAGCAGCTTGGATGGGGGCGACTATGGCTACACCTTC. Residues: CASSLDGGDYGYTF.

The CDR3 region is CAIRLQRDSNEQFF. The CDR3 DNA is TGTGCCATCAGGCTGCAGCGGGATAGCAATGAGCAGTTCTTC. The chain combines TRBV10-3 with TRBJ2-1; 7 bases fit TRBD2. V trimming: 6 bases; J trimming: 6 bases; junction bases outside the gene matches: 8. Germline lookup yields CDR1 ENHRY and CDR2 SYGVKD. CDR3 length equals 14 residues.

This clone was counted a few times. The chain links TRBV19 to TRBJ2-6, with 7 bases identical to TRBD2. CDR3 length: 16 amino acids. The trim removed 6 bases at V and 3 bases at J, leaving 8 bases unmatched. Germline V gives CDR1 LNHDA, CDR2 SQIVND (reference sequence). For the CDR3, the DNA is TGTGCCAGTAGACGGGAGGTACCTCTTGGGGCCAACGTCCTGACTTTC. Translation gives CASRREVPLGANVLTF.

The chain combines TRBV28 with TRBJ2-3; the match to TRBD2 covers 13 bases. The CDR3 consists of 16 residues. The germline gives CDR1 MDHEN, CDR2 SYDVKM. The V and J ends lost 5 bases and 5 bases, in that order; junction bases with no gene match: 7. CDR3 in DNA: TGTGCCAGCAGTCCCGGACTAGCGGGAGTAGGAGATACGCAGTATTTT. The encoded protein is CASSPGLAGVGDTQYF.

V is TRBV7-6 and J is TRBJ1-4; D unresolved. Germline CDR1 and CDR2: SGHVS and FNYEAQ. Trimming took 5 bases from V and 11 from J, leaving 18 bases between them. This CDR3 has 14 amino acids. Here the CDR3 reads CASSQGPGMSKLFF. The CDR3, as DNA: TGTGCCAGCAGCCAAGGACCGGGGATGAGCAAACTGTTTTTT.

The rearrangement links TRBV29-1 to TRBJ1-4, with D unclear. CDR3 length equals 13 residues. The V end was cut by 6 bases, the J end by 5 bases, with 13 bases between. Germline CDR1 and CDR2: SQVTM and ANQGSEA. The CDR3 DNA reads TGCAGCGTCCTAGCGGACGTAAATGAAAAACTGTTTTTT. Amino acids: CSVLADVNEKLFF.

The chain is built from TRBV28 and TRBJ1-2, with D perhaps TRBD1 (6 bases). Per germline, CDR1 MDHEN and CDR2 SYDVKM. The CDR3 sequence is 13 residues long. Trimming pared 5 bases from V and 4 bases from J, leaving 11 bases between. CDR3 loop: CASSPDRIYGYTF. CDR3 DNA sequence: TGTGCCAGCAGTCCCGACAGGATCTATGGCTACACCTTC.

This rearrangement joins TRBV10-2 to TRBJ2-7; 9 bases agree with TRBD1. This CDR3 has 15 residues. Germline V gene lookup returns CDR1 WSHSY and CDR2 SAAADI. The J segment lost 3 bases and the V segment lost 0 bases, leaving 3 bases of the junction unmatched. This CDR3 is CASSESGQGSYEQYF. Here the CDR3 DNA reads TGCGCCAGCAGTGAGTCCGGACAGGGGAGCTACGAGCAGTACTTC.

This clone was detected a few times. This chain joins TRBV4-2 and TRBJ2-7; weak D call: TRBD1 (7 bases). Germline lookup yields CDR1 LGHNA and CDR2 YNFKEQ. V lost 4 bases to trimming and J lost 3 bases, with 16 bases between them. CDR3 length: 15 amino acids. CDR3 coding DNA: TGTGCCAGCAGCCCCGGAGGGACAGTCGACTACGAGCAGTACTTC. It is translated as CASSPGGTVDYEQYF.

This chain joins TRBV28 and TRBJ2-5; a possible D gene is TRBD1 (6 bases). V gave up 2 bases and J gave up 5 bases, with 18 bases separating them. Looked up from germline, CDR1 is MDHEN and CDR2 is SYDVKM. The CDR3 sequence is 16 residues long. The CDR3, as DNA: TGTGCCAGCAGTTTACCCAGGACAGAGGGTTATGAGACCCAGTACTTC. Protein product: CASSLPRTEGYETQYF.

The chain is built from TRBV19 and TRBJ2-3; D perhaps matches TRBD2 (6 bases). Germline V CDR1 and CDR2: LNHDA, SQIVND (reference sequence). V was shortened by 4 bases and J by 5 bases, with 16 bases between the two germline ends. The CDR3 loop spans 15 amino acids. CDR3 amino acids: CASSTQPGAGDTQYF. In DNA, the CDR3 is TGTGCCAGTAGTACCCAGCCGGGAGCGGGAGATACGCAGTATTTT.

The chain recombines TRBV29-1 with TRBJ2-3; a possible D gene is TRBD2 (5 bases). This CDR3 has 13 amino acids. Trimming removed 5 bases from V and 4 bases from J, with 13 bases in between. Germline CDR1 reads SQVTM; CDR2 reads ANQGSEA. The CDR3 DNA sequence: TGCAGCGTTCCCACCCCCGGGGCAGATACGCAGTATTTT. It encodes CSVPTPGADTQYF.

The chain uses TRBV6-5 and TRBJ2-5; TRBD2 aligns across 13 bases. This CDR3 region has 15 residues. V was pared by 5 bases and J by 4 bases, with 4 bases of the junction left unmatched. Germline V lookup: CDR1 MNHEY, CDR2 SVGAGI. CDR3 protein: CASSRRLAGGETQYF. CDR3 DNA sequence: TGTGCCAGCAGTCGCCGACTAGCGGGAGGAGAGACCCAGTACTTC.

The sample holds one count of this clone. The chain is built from TRBV19 and TRBJ2-2; TRBD1 aligns across 10 bases. The germline V gene encodes CDR1 LNHDA and CDR2 SQIVND (reference sequence). The CDR3 consists of 15 residues. The V segment lost 5 bases and the J segment 7 bases; nucleotides outside the gene matches: 7. The CDR3 nucleotides read TGTGCCAGTAGTTTATTGACAGGGGGCAACGGGGAGCTGTTTTTT. Its protein is CASSLLTGGNGELFF.

The chain links TRBV29-1 to TRBJ1-1; 9 bases fit TRBD1. CDR1 and CDR2 from the germline V gene are SQVTM and ANQGSEA. The ends lost 7 bases at V and 3 bases at J; junction bases unmatched: 12. This CDR3 comprises 15 residues. This CDR3 reads CSGHQDRGGDTEAFF. As DNA, the CDR3 is TGCAGCGGTCATCAGGACAGGGGAGGAGACACTGAAGCTTTCTTT. The entire variable domain, with the rest obtained from reference TRBV29-1 and TRBJ1-1, is as follows: SAVISQKPSRDICQRGTSLTIQCQVDSQVTMMFWYRQQPGQSLTLIATANQGSEATYESGFVIDKFPISRPNLTFSTLTVSNMSPEDSSIYLCSGHQDRGGDTEAFFGQGTRLTVV.

V usage is TRBV29-1 and J usage is TRBJ2-7, with 8 bases lining up with TRBD2. V was pared by 6 bases and J by 5 bases, with 9 bases of the junction left unmatched. The CDR3 contains 13 residues. CDR1 and CDR2 from the germline V gene are SQVTM and ANQGSEA. CDR3 region: CSVLSGGTNEQYF. The CDR3 bases are TGCAGCGTCCTATCGGGGGGGACCAACGAGCAGTACTTC.

The chain is built from TRBV9 and TRBJ2-7, with unresolved D. This CDR3 is built from 15 residues. Trimming took 0 bases from V and 4 from J, leaving 14 bases between them. Germline V gene lookup returns CDR1 SGDLS and CDR2 YYNGEE. The CDR3 sequence is CASSVGLGRTYEQYF. CDR3 in DNA: TGTGCCAGCAGCGTAGGCCTGGGCAGAACATACGAGCAGTACTTC. The complete variable domain, with remaining parts taken from reference TRBV9 and TRBJ2-7, reads DSGVTQTPKHLITATGQRVTLRCSPRSGDLSVYWYQQSLDQGLQFLIQYYNGEERAKGNILERFSAQQFPDLHSELNLSSLELGDSALYFCASSVGLGRTYEQYFGPGTRLTVT.

V and J are TRBV11-2 and TRBJ2-1; D may be TRBD2 (5 bases). This CDR3 contains 12 residues. Germline-derived CDR1 and CDR2 are SGHAT and FQNNGV. V was shortened by 6 bases and J by 8 bases, with 11 bases between the two germline ends. CDR3: CASRGSDYEQFF. CDR3 coding DNA: TGTGCCAGCAGGGGGAGTGACTATGAGCAGTTCTTC.

The rearrangement uses TRBV10-1 and TRBJ2-5; D is ambiguous. The V gene lost 6 bases and the J gene lost 5 bases, with 4 bases spanning the gap. This CDR3 contains 10 residues. Germline V gives CDR1 WNHNN, CDR2 SYGVQD (reference sequence). CDR3 amino acids: CASRRETQYF. CDR3 nucleotides: TGCGCCAGCAGGAGGGAGACCCAGTACTTC.

The rearrangement uses TRBV28 and TRBJ1-2; 9 positions agree with TRBD1. The CDR3 contains 15 residues. Germline trimming cut 3 bases from V and 7 bases from J; bases unmatched to any gene: 9. Germline-derived CDR1 and CDR2 are MDHEN and SYDVKM. The CDR3 here is CASSFPKTGGSGYTF. CDR3 bases: TGTGCCAGCAGTTTCCCGAAAACAGGGGGCTCTGGCTACACCTTC.

This chain connects TRBV7-9 to TRBJ1-5; D unresolved. Germline lookup yields CDR1 SEHNR and CDR2 FQNEAQ (reference sequence). There are 12 residues in the CDR3. The V end was cut by 4 bases, the J end by 3 bases, with 4 bases between. The CDR3 nucleotides are TGTGCCAGCAGCTATATCAATCAGCCCCAGCATTTT. Its translation is CASSYINQPQHF.